Listed here are 29 T cell receptor beta chains from one sample, sequenced in a study of T cell responses to AZD1222 COVID-19 vaccine. This table comes from immunoSEQ multiplex PCR, and its TCRdb copy is limited to in-frame clones, with some not included. The sample has approximately 99,000 clones; more than 70% are singletons. The sequencing used peripheral blood, collected on day 0 of MenACWY control vaccination. The receptor source for this set is an adult in good health.

V gene TRBV3-1 (or the pseudogene TRBV3-2) combines with J gene TRBJ1-2; D is unresolved. Germline V gene sequence: CDR1 LGHDT, CDR2 YNNKEL (reference sequence). With 0 bases removed from V and 4 bases from J, the gap between germline ends came to 3 bases. The CDR3 contains 12 residues. DNA for the CDR3: TGTGCCAGCAGCCAAGATTTCTATGGCTACACCTTC. This codes for CASSQDFYGYTF.

A few counts support this clone. CDR3 DNA sequence: TGCGCCAGCAGGATACCGACAGGGAGGAACACTGAAGCTTTCTTT. Its translation is CASRIPTGRNTEAFF. This chain uses TRBV5-1 with TRBJ1-1; TRBD1 agrees at 7 bases. The junction had 8 bases not matched to a gene; V was cut back by 5 bases and J by 1 base. Germline V gene sequence: CDR1 SGHRS, CDR2 YFSETQ. The CDR3 has 15 residues.

As for this clone: This is likely a read error, given that the CDR3 carries no conserved phenylalanine or tryptophan at its end. It is unclear where the CDR3 begins or ends on the DNA, so no DNA is shown, and the CDR3 is as TCRdb lists it. The V call is TRBV10-3, the J call TRBJ1-1. Counting both end residues, the CDR3 totals 12 amino acids. The germline V gene has CDR1 ENHRY and CDR2 SYGVKD. This CDR3 reads CAISESPPRARY.

V gene TRBV10-1 combines with J gene TRBJ2-7; TRBD1 matches 10 bases. Germline CDR1 WNHNN, CDR2 SYGVQD (reference sequence). V was pared by 6 bases and J by 4 bases, with 12 bases of the junction left unmatched. This CDR3 comprises 16 residues. In nucleotides, the CDR3 is TGCGCCAGCAGCCCGCAGCCGGGACAGGGGCCTTACGAGCAGTACTTC. Translating it yields CASSPQPGQGPYEQYF.

This chain links TRBV5-1 with TRBJ1-4; D is undetermined. V dropped 0 bases and J dropped 1 base, with 4 bases sitting between them. Per germline, CDR1 SGHRS and CDR2 YFSETQ. This CDR3 has 14 residues. This CDR3 is CASSLGRTNEKLFF. CDR3 DNA: TGCGCCAGCAGCTTGGGCAGAACTAATGAAAAACTGTTTTTT. Variable domain in full (rest from reference TRBV5-1 and TRBJ1-4): KAGVTQTPRYLIKTRGQQVTLSCSPISGHRSVSWYQQTPGQGLQFLFEYFSETQRNKGNFPGRFSGRQFSNSRSEMNVSTLELGDSALYLCASSLGRTNEKLFFGSGTQLSVL.

The J gene is TRBJ2-1, the V gene TRBV5-1, with 7 bases matching TRBD2. J gave up 7 bases and V 4 bases, and 8 bases lay outside the gene matches. Germline V gene sequence: CDR1 SGHRS, CDR2 YFSETQ. There are 14 residues in the CDR3. CDR3 residues: CASSLFLGGNEQFF. As DNA, the CDR3 is TGCGCCAGCAGCCTATTCTTGGGGGGGAATGAGCAGTTCTTC.

The rearrangement joins TRBV19 to TRBJ2-3, with 7 bases identical to TRBD1. V was pared by 4 bases and J by 1 base, with 8 bases of the junction left unmatched. Germline CDR1 is LNHDA and CDR2 is SQIVND (reference sequence). CDR3 length: 16 amino acids. CDR3 sequence reads: CASSRRQGLGTDTQYF. The CDR3 nucleotides are TGTGCCAGTAGTAGGCGACAGGGATTGGGCACAGATACGCAGTATTTT. Filled out from reference TRBV19 and TRBJ2-3, the complete variable domain reads DGGITQSPKYLFRKEGQNVTLSCEQNLNHDAMYWYRQDPGQGLRLIYYSQIVNDFQKGDIAEGYSVSREKKESFPLTVTSAQKNPTAFYLCASSRRQGLGTDTQYFGPGTRLTVL.

The V call is TRBV28, the J call TRBJ2-7; D is uncertain. The CDR3 totals 13 residues. Germline CDR1 is MDHEN and CDR2 is SYDVKM. Trimming removed 4 bases from V and 5 bases from J, with 12 bases in between. CDR3 bases: TGTGCCAGCAGTTCAGACGGATTCAACGAGCAGTACTTC. Encoded protein: CASSSDGFNEQYF.

This chain uses TRBV7-8 with TRBJ2-5, with D uncertain. The CDR3 has 17 residues. Germline CDR1 and CDR2: SGHVS and FQNEAQ. With 3 bases removed from V and 4 bases from J, the gap between germline ends came to 21 bases. The CDR3 DNA reads TGTGCCAGCAGCTTCCCACAGACCCCCACACCAAGAGAGACCCAGTACTTC. As protein: CASSFPQTPTPRETQYF.

The V gene is TRBV6-5, the J gene TRBJ1-3; D remains unclear. Germline V gene lookup returns CDR1 MNHEY and CDR2 SVGAGI. V lost 2 bases to trimming and J lost 7 bases, with 18 bases between them. This CDR3 is built from 16 residues. The chain's CDR3 is CASSYQMKRFGNTIYF. The CDR3, as DNA: TGTGCCAGCAGTTACCAGATGAAGAGATTCGGGAACACCATATATTTT.

The chain recombines TRBV15 with TRBJ1-2; D is uncertain. The CDR3 extends over 19 amino acids. V shed 1 base and J shed 3 bases, with 24 bases lying between them. CDR1 is LNHNV, CDR2 YYDKDF, per germline (reference sequence). CDR3 in DNA: TGTGCCACCAGCAGAGGAACCGGCCAGAAAGAGGGAGTTTACTATGGCTACACCTTC. Translated: CATSRGTGQKEGVYYGYTF.

V usage is TRBV4-1 and J usage is TRBJ1-2, with D perhaps TRBD1 (6 bases). The CDR3 is made up of 15 amino acids. The V and J ends lost 7 bases and 2 bases respectively, with 17 bases between them. Germline values: CDR1 MGHRA, CDR2 YSYEKL. CDR3 sequence: CASTGTFRKNYGYTF. DNA for the CDR3: TGCGCCAGCACGGGGACATTTAGGAAAAACTATGGCTACACCTTC.

This clone turned up a few times. The V and J genes are TRBV9 and TRBJ1-2, with D uncertain. The CDR3 sequence is 13 residues long. The V end lost 4 bases, the J end lost 6 bases, and 13 bases lay between the germline ends. Germline V gene lookup returns CDR1 SGDLS and CDR2 YYNGEE. The CDR3 spells CASSPGRLDGYTF. CDR3 DNA sequence: TGTGCCAGCAGCCCCGGACGTCTGGATGGCTACACCTTC.

This chain uses TRBV6-1 with TRBJ1-1; the D is unclear. CDR3 length equals 13 residues. Germline V gives CDR1 MNHNS, CDR2 SASEGT. Trimming took off 2 bases at V and 4 bases at J, with 8 bases between the two ends. CDR3 DNA sequence: TGTGCCAGCAGTGAACGAGGGTTCACTGAAGCTTTCTTT. This translates into CASSERGFTEAFF.

The genes are TRBV28 and TRBJ1-5; D is unclear. The CDR3 loop spans 12 amino acids. The V end lost 10 bases, the J end lost 6 bases, and 13 bases lay between the germline ends. From germline, CDR1 is MDHEN and CDR2 SYDVKM. For the CDR3, the DNA is TGTGCCACCCAAGGTCCAGGTCAGCCCCAGCATTTT. Protein product: CATQGPGQPQHF.

This sequence joins TRBV4-3 and TRBJ2-7; TRBD1 agrees at 7 bases. The CDR3 has 16 amino acids. CDR1 and CDR2 from the germline V gene are LGHNA and YSLEER. J gave up 0 bases and V 0 bases, and 5 bases lay outside the gene matches. CDR3 sequence: CASSQDRTGLSYEQYF. The CDR3 DNA is TGCGCCAGCAGCCAAGATAGGACAGGCCTCTCCTACGAGCAGTACTTC.

The chain links TRBV30 to TRBJ1-4, with D possibly matching TRBD1 (5 bases). There are 13 residues in the CDR3. With 0 bases removed from V and 10 bases from J, the gap between germline ends came to 12 bases. Germline values: CDR1 GTSNPN, CDR2 SVGIG (reference sequence). DNA of the CDR3: TGTGCCTGGAGTGTGGCAGGGCCTGGAAAACTGTTTTTT. Translation gives CAWSVAGPGKLFF.

The V call is TRBV9, the J call TRBJ2-1; weak D call: TRBD1 (5 bases). V was shortened by 2 bases and J by 4 bases, with 7 bases between the two germline ends. The CDR3 has 13 amino acids. Per germline, CDR1 SGDLS and CDR2 YYNGEE. The CDR3 here is CASSVDSYNEQFF. CDR3 DNA: TGTGCCAGCAGCGTTGACAGTTACAATGAGCAGTTCTTC.

This clone was counted a few times. The V call is TRBV9, the J call TRBJ1-3; the D is unclear. In germline, CDR1 is SGDLS, CDR2 YYNGEE. CDR3 size: 18 residues. The germline V and J ends were trimmed by 0 bases and 0 bases, with 16 bases remaining between them. CDR3 in amino acids: CASSVATTTPDSGNTIYF. In DNA, the CDR3 is TGTGCCAGCAGCGTAGCTACTACCACCCCGGACTCTGGAAACACCATATATTTT.

This CDR3 is CAWSAQTGLNYGYTF. The CDR3 nucleotides read TGTGCCTGGAGTGCCCAGACAGGCCTAAACTATGGCTACACCTTC. The chain joins TRBV30 to TRBJ1-2; perhaps TRBD1 as D (6 bases). V was cut by 1 base and J by 2 bases, with 14 bases left in between. The CDR3 contains 15 residues. The germline V gene encodes CDR1 GTSNPN and CDR2 SVGIG (reference sequence).

The chain combines TRBV4-1 with TRBJ1-2; D might be TRBD1 (6 bases). This CDR3 has 14 residues. Trimming removed 3 bases at V and 4 bases at J, with 12 bases between. Germline-derived CDR1 and CDR2 are MGHRA and YSYEKL. The CDR3, as DNA: TGCGCCAGCAGCCACCCAGGACAGCTCTATGGCTACACCTTC. It codes for CASSHPGQLYGYTF.

This clone was picked up a small number of times. The CDR3 bases are TGTGCCAGCAGCTTGGCCGAAGACGGGGTATACAATGAGCAGTTCTTC. This encodes CASSLAEDGVYNEQFF. The chain couples TRBV5-6 to TRBJ2-1; perhaps TRBD2 as D (5 bases). This CDR3 comprises 16 residues. Germline values: CDR1 SGHDT, CDR2 YYEEEE. Trimming removed 0 bases from V and 4 bases from J, with 14 bases in between.

V and J are TRBV6-2 or TRBV6-3 and TRBJ2-2, with D possibly matching TRBD1 (5 bases). Per the germline V gene, CDR1 is MNHEY and CDR2 is SVGEGT. V was pared by 2 bases and J by 5 bases, with 9 bases between. The CDR3 is 14 amino acids. CDR3 sequence: CASSYPRATGELFF. DNA for the CDR3: TGTGCCAGCAGTTACCCCAGGGCTACCGGGGAGCTGTTTTTT.

V usage is TRBV10-3 and J usage is TRBJ1-1; D ambiguous. The germline CDR1 and CDR2 sequences are ENHRY and SYGVKD. The length of the CDR3 is 13 residues. V shed 4 bases and J shed 11 bases, with 17 bases lying between them. CDR3 coding DNA: TGTGCCATCAGTGCTAGGGATTTTCTTGAGGCTTTCTTT. Encoded protein: CAISARDFLEAFF.

The chain combines TRBV19 with TRBJ1-3; D perhaps matches TRBD1 (5 bases). Trimming shortened V by 5 bases and J by 4 bases, and 12 bases separated the two germline ends. The germline V gene encodes CDR1 LNHDA and CDR2 SQIVND (reference sequence). This CDR3 has 14 amino acids. In DNA form, the CDR3 reads TGTGCCAGTAGTTCCATGGGGCCCGGAAACACCATATATTTT. It yields the protein CASSSMGPGNTIYF.

V gene TRBV30 combines with J gene TRBJ2-7, with D unresolved. Per the germline V gene, CDR1 is GTSNPN and CDR2 is SVGIG (reference sequence). The ends were cut back, 2 bases at V and 2 bases at J, with 10 bases in the middle. The CDR3 runs 13 residues. CDR3 loop: CAWSLDRAYEQYF. CDR3 bases: TGTGCCTGGAGTTTGGATAGGGCCTACGAGCAGTACTTC.

The table lists this clone with a count of one. The rearrangement uses TRBV2 and TRBJ1-6; 7 bases are a match to TRBD1. V shed 7 bases, J shed 9 bases, and the junction held 12 bases outside the gene matches. Germline V gives CDR1 SNHLY, CDR2 FYNNEI. The CDR3 totals 15 residues. DNA for the CDR3: TGTGCCAGCACCCCTACACAGGGGTCGCTTTCACCCCTCCACTTT. This codes for CASTPTQGSLSPLHF.

This clone was found once. This rearrangement joins TRBV19 to TRBJ1-1, with 8 bases lining up with TRBD1. The CDR3 runs 13 residues. Germline V gene sequence: CDR1 LNHDA, CDR2 SQIVND (reference sequence). V shed 6 bases, J shed 2 bases, and the junction held 2 bases outside the gene matches. The CDR3, as DNA: TGTGCCAGTAGCGACAGGGGCAACACTGAAGCTTTCTTT. Its protein product is CASSDRGNTEAFF.

V and J are TRBV10-3 and TRBJ1-1; D gene unclear. Between the trimmed V and J ends, which lost 2 bases and 2 bases, there was a span of 18 bases. There are 17 residues in the CDR3. The germline gives CDR1 ENHRY, CDR2 SYGVKD. CDR3 protein: CAISEPFRRGRNTEAFF. DNA of the CDR3: TGTGCCATCAGTGAGCCCTTTCGGCGCGGCCGAAACACTGAAGCTTTCTTT.